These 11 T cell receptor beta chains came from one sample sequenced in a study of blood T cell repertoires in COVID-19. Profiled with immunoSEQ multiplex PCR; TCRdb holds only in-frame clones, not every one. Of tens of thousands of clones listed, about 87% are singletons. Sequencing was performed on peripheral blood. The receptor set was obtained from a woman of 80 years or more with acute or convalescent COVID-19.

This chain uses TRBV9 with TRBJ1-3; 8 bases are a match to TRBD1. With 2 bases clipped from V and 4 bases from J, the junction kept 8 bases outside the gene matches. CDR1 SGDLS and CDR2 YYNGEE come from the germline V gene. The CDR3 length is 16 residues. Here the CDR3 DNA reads TGTGCCAGCAGCGTGGACAGGGCTAGTTCCGGAAACACCATATATTTT. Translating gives CASSVDRASSGNTIYF.

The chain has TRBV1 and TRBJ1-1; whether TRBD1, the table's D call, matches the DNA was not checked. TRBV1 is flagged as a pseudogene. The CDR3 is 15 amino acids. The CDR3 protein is CTRTRPGTGNTEAFF. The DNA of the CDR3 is TGCACCAGGACAAGACCCGGGACAGGGAACACTGAAGCTTTCTTT.

The CDR3 bases are TGCGCCAGCAGCTTGGATTCCGGGACATTGGGCGGCTACACCTTC. Its translation: CASSLDSGTLGGYTF. The chain links TRBV5-1 to TRBJ1-2, with D perhaps matching TRBD1 (6 bases). The CDR3 is 15 amino acids. The germline CDR1 and CDR2 sequences are SGHRS and YFSETQ. Trimming took 0 bases from V and 8 from J, leaving 17 bases between them. Variable domain in full (rest from reference TRBV5-1 and TRBJ1-2): KAGVTQTPRYLIKTRGQQVTLSCSPISGHRSVSWYQQTPGQGLQFLFEYFSETQRNKGNFPGRFSGRQFSNSRSEMNVSTLELGDSALYLCASSLDSGTLGGYTFGSGTRLTVV.

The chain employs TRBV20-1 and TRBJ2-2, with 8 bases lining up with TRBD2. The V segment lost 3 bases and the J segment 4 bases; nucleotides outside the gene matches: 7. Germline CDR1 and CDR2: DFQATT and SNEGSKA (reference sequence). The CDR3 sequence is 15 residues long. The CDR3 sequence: CSASFAGGGTGELFF. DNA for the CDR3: TGCAGTGCTAGTTTTGCGGGGGGCGGCACCGGGGAGCTGTTTTTT.

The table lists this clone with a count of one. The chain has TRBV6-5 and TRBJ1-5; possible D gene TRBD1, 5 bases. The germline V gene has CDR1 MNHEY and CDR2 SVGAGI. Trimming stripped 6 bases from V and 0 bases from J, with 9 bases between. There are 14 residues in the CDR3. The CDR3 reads CASRAGRSNQPQHF. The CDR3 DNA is TGTGCCAGCAGGGCAGGGCGTAGCAATCAGCCCCAGCATTTT.

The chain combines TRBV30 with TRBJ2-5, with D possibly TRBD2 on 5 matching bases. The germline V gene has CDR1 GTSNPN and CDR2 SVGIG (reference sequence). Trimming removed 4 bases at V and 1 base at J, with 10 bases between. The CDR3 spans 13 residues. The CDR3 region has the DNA TGTGCCTGGACAGGCGGGCCCCAAGAGACCCAGTACTTC. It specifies CAWTGGPQETQYF.

CDR3: CASSIDPGGAFF. The CDR3 DNA is TGTGCCAGTAGTATAGATCCTGGCGGAGCTTTCTTT. The rearrangement links TRBV19 to TRBJ1-1; no definite D call. Trimming pared 0 bases from V and 10 bases from J, leaving 9 bases between. Germline V gives CDR1 LNHDA, CDR2 SQIVND (reference sequence). This CDR3 comprises 12 residues.

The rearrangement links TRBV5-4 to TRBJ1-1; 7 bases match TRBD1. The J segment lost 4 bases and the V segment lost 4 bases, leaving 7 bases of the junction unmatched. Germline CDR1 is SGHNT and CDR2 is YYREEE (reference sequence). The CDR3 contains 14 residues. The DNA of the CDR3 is TGTGCCAGCAGCGGTGGACGGACAGGCACTGAAGCTTTCTTT. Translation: CASSGGRTGTEAFF.

The CDR3 DNA sequence: TGTGCCAGCAGCTTGAGGGGCAGGGGGTCTGAGCAGTTCTTC. This codes for CASSLRGRGSEQFF. This chain uses TRBV5-5 with TRBJ2-1; TRBD1 matches at 7 bases. V lost 1 base and J lost 9; bases outside the gene matches: 7. The germline V gene has CDR1 SGHKS and CDR2 YYEKEE (reference sequence). This CDR3 is 14 amino acids long.

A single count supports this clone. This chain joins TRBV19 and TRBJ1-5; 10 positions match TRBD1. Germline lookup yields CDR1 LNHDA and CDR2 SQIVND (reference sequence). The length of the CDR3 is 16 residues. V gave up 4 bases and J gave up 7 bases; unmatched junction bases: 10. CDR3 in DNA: TGTGCCAGTAGTACCCGAACCGGGACAGGGGCGCAGCCCCAGCATTTT. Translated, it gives CASSTRTGTGAQPQHF.

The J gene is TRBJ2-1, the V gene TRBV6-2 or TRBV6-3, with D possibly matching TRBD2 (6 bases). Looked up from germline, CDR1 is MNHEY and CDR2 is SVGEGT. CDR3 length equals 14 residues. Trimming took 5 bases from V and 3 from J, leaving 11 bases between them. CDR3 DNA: TGTGCCAGCAGTAGGCGGGATCGCTACAATGAGCAGTTCTTC. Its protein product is CASSRRDRYNEQFF.